This TCR beta chain was sequenced in a study of shared clonotypes between healthy human individuals (dated by TCRdb to the early 2020s). About the full investigation: The cohort included three men and a couple of women between 18 and 49 years of age. For each donor, three plates each were used for CD4 naive and CD4 memory, two plates were used for CD8 naive, and one plate was used for CD8 memory. Leukapheresis yielded between about 0.85 and 10 billion PBMCs per donor. To increase sequencing depth and limit assay-specific biases, different laboratories used diverse techniques to prepare libraries and sequence TCR repertoires. The study deeply sequenced blood TCR repertoires of five healthy adults to estimate repertoire size and the extent of clonotype sharing between individuals.

Spanning cysteine to phenylalanine, the CDR3 consists of 15 amino acids. The read is trimmed to its CDR3 DNA, 45 bases read in frame from base 1. The germline V gene gives CDR1 as MNHNS and CDR2 as SASEGT. After removal of 6 bases from V and 4 bases from J, the junction retains 11 bases not matched to a gene. The donors were healthy, HIV-negative adults who had no recently reported acute infections or vaccinations. Only Caucasian adults living in Nashville, Tennessee, USA were represented among the donors. CD4+ T cells were enriched through magnetic negative selection, after which naive cells were positively selected on CD45RA and the remaining negative fraction served as the memory subset. After blood collection by leukapheresis, PBMCs were isolated using Ficoll-Histopaque density gradient centrifugation and then cryopreserved in the vapor phase of liquid nitrogen. Purity and quantity of every magnetically sorted T cell population were checked by analytical flow cytometry. Genomic DNA was isolated from every sorted fraction and measured by UV absorbance on a Nanodrop 2000c.

TCR CDR3 regions were amplified from genomic DNA by multiplex PCR using the deep immunoSEQ assay. Extracted genomic DNA from each cell subset was spread evenly across all wells of several immunoSEQ 96-well plates, with each plate serving as a replicate. Each replicate PCR for sorted subsets received approximately 220 ng genomic DNA, equal to about 30,000 T cell genomes. Purified libraries were quantified with a Qubit 3.0 fluorometer, sized on a Bioanalyzer 2100, and re-quantified with the KAPA Library Quantification kit. Each immunoSEQ 96-well plate was sequenced on its own single-read 150-cycle Illumina NextSeq 550 flow cell. The paper's data handling went like this. The immunoSEQ output contained only junctional sequences without quality scores, so filtering could not match that applied to full-length reads. To assign V/J genes and CDR3, sequences were annotated against IMGT germline references using PyIR, a Python wrapper for IgBLAST v1.9. Reads were filtered out if the reads had weak V/J assignments (E-value above 1e-6), no CDR3, stop codons, out-of-frame junctions, or ambiguous translated residues. V3J clonotypes were defined as sequences sharing an identical inferred V gene, J gene, and CDR3 amino acid sequence. To compute the percentage overlap between repertoires, the number of shared unique clonotypes was divided by the size of the smaller repertoire. Three approaches were used to assess repertoire richness: RTK rarefaction, the Chao1 estimator, and Recon v2.1 estimates of unobserved clonotypes. Generation probabilities for all TCRbeta clonotypes obtained by the gDNA method from a handful of donors were computed using OLGA. Entries here come from immuneACCESS through TCRdb and include only in-frame sequences with V and J called. Some clones fail to appear in such tables; in the studies checked, an unresolved V gene covers under half of the shortfall, and the cause of the remainder is unknown. V, J and clone size are those of that table, while D and trimming were read from the DNA. Here the sample has around 2.3 million clones; more than 90% occur a single time. Roughly 0.13% of the sample comes from the top ten.

Overall study outcomes, separate from this receptor: Because the study included a small number of donors, the genetic and exposure-history diversity represented was limited. Rarefaction of sorted-subset datasets indicated incomplete sequencing despite the large sequencing depth. Compared with non-shared clonotypes, clonotypes shared by all four sorted-subset donors had higher generation probabilities. Approximately 5% of naive CD4, roughly 3.6% of naive CD8, about 2.1% of memory CD4, and less than 0.45% of memory CD8 clonotypes were shared across several donors. Sampling was restricted to blood, and TCR repertoires in tissue are likely to differ from TCR repertoires in blood. Pairwise subsampling indicated that sequencing depth was expected to affect the degree of clonotype sharing among donors. Estimated clonotype richness was generally larger for naive than for memory subsets.

Notes on this clone: Its antigen is still unknown. No per-base quality is available; no much larger clone lies one base away.

The sequence links TRBV6-1 to TRBJ1-2; 7 central nucleotides agree with TRBD1. Sequences were obtained from naive CD4+ T cells sorted from blood. The sample's cell subset or site label, in plain terms: CD45RA+ positively selected. The receptor was derived from a man aged 18 to 30 in good health. The nucleotide sequence reads as follows: TGTGCCAGCAGGAACCAGGGGGAAGGTAGCTATGGCTACACCTTC. This sequence encodes CASRNQGEGSYGYTF.